Following are 24 T cell receptor beta chains from one sample sequenced in a study of neoadjuvant anti-PD-1 for oral cavity cancer. Sequencing used immunoSEQ multiplex PCR; TCRdb keeps in-frame clones, though not all of them. The sample contains about 16,000 clones, less than 80% of which appear only once. The starting material was PBMCs, obtained before nivolumab (anti-PD-1) treatment. The receptors come from a person aged 40 to 85 with oral cavity squamous cell carcinoma.

The chain uses TRBV6-6 and TRBJ2-5; D unresolved. CDR3 length: 12 amino acids. Deletions cut 1 base from V and 1 base from J, with 1 base between. The germline CDR1 and CDR2 sequences are MNHNY and SVGAGI (reference sequence). CDR3 in DNA: TGTGCCAGCAGTTACTTCCAAGAGACCCAGTACTTC. Amino acids: CASSYFQETQYF.

V gene TRBV28 combines with J gene TRBJ1-1, with 7 nucleotides matching TRBD1. CDR3 length: 13 amino acids. V dropped 8 bases and J dropped 3; count of bases not matched to a gene: 6. Germline V lookup: CDR1 MDHEN, CDR2 SYDVKM. CDR3 sequence reads: CASSITGDTEAFF. CDR3 DNA sequence: TGTGCCAGCTCCATTACAGGGGACACTGAAGCTTTCTTT.

This clone was seen a few times. The chain employs TRBV7-2 and TRBJ2-7; no clear D. The CDR3 is 12 amino acids. With 5 bases removed from V and 4 bases from J, the gap between germline ends came to 9 bases. Germline V gene sequence: CDR1 SGHTA, CDR2 FQGNSA. Written as DNA, the CDR3 is TGTGCCAGCAGCCACGGATCATACGAGCAGTACTTC. This codes for CASSHGSYEQYF. The full variable domain, in which reference TRBV7-2 and TRBJ2-7 provide the parts outside the CDR3, is GAGVSQSPSNKVTEKGKDVELRCDPISGHTALYWYRQSLGQGLEFLIYFQGNSAPDKSGLPSDRFSAERTGGSVSTLTIQRTQQEDSAVYLCASSHGSYEQYFGPGTRLTVT.

The V call is TRBV7-2, the J call TRBJ2-2, with 7 bases fitting TRBD2. This CDR3 region has 18 residues. CDR1 is SGHTA, CDR2 FQGNSA, per germline. V shed 1 base, J shed 0 bases, and the junction held 8 bases outside the gene matches. The CDR3 loop reads CASSLEASGHANTGELFF. As DNA, the CDR3 is TGTGCCAGCAGCTTAGAGGCTAGCGGACATGCGAACACCGGGGAGCTGTTTTTT.

This clone was recorded only once. The rearrangement uses TRBV27 and TRBJ2-7, with TRBD1 matching over 8 bases. The V gene's germline CDR1 is MNHEY and CDR2 SMNVEV (reference sequence). The CDR3 covers 14 residues. The J segment lost 2 bases and the V segment lost 7 bases, leaving 7 bases of the junction unmatched. The CDR3 loop reads CASIGGQAPYEQYF. CDR3 bases: TGTGCCAGCATCGGGGGACAGGCCCCCTACGAGCAGTACTTC.

The chain links TRBV6-1 to TRBJ2-1; the match to TRBD2 covers 8 bases. Germline trimming cut 2 bases from V and 9 bases from J; bases unmatched to any gene: 12. This CDR3 comprises 16 residues. Germline lookup yields CDR1 MNHNS and CDR2 SASEGT. In DNA form, the CDR3 reads TGTGCCAGCAGTGAAATGAGAAGCGGGAGTCTAAGTGAGCAGTTCTTC. Translating it yields CASSEMRSGSLSEQFF.

The J gene is TRBJ2-1, the V gene TRBV10-3; TRBD1 matches 7 bases. The V gene end was trimmed by 6 bases and the J gene end by 4 bases; junction bases not matched to a gene: 3. In germline, CDR1 is ENHRY, CDR2 SYGVKD. CDR3 size: 13 residues. This chain's CDR3 is CAIRGTEYNEQFF. CDR3 in DNA: TGTGCCATCAGGGGGACAGAGTACAATGAGCAGTTCTTC.

This clone appeared a few times. The chain combines TRBV7-9 with TRBJ2-7; TRBD2 matches 9 bases. This CDR3 region has 16 residues. The ends lost 4 bases at V and 5 bases at J; junction bases unmatched: 12. In germline, CDR1 is SEHNR, CDR2 FQNEAQ (reference sequence). In DNA form, the CDR3 reads TGTGCCAGCAGCTCCCTTGAGGCGGGAGGGAGGGACGAGCAGTACTTC. It encodes CASSSLEAGGRDEQYF.

The J gene is TRBJ1-2, the V gene TRBV19, with 11 bases matching TRBD1. The CDR3 runs 15 residues. Germline V gene lookup returns CDR1 LNHDA and CDR2 SQIVND (reference sequence). Trimming took 6 bases from V and 7 from J; bases not matched to a gene: 10. The chain's CDR3 is CASSPGTGGRFGYTF. CDR3 in DNA: TGTGCCAGTAGCCCCGGGACAGGGGGAAGGTTTGGCTACACCTTC.

This rearrangement joins TRBV7-6 to TRBJ1-3, with D perhaps TRBD1 (6 bases). CDR1 is SGHVS, CDR2 FNYEAQ, per germline. This CDR3 spans 20 amino acids. V lost 5 bases, J lost 0 bases, and 26 bases lay in between. This CDR3 is CASSTPPTGTALSSGNTIYF. The CDR3 DNA follows: TGTGCCAGCAGCACCCCCCCGACAGGAACGGCCTTAAGCTCTGGAAACACCATATATTTT.

V usage is TRBV5-8 and J usage is TRBJ1-5, with D uncertain. V dropped 2 bases and J dropped 5 bases, with 2 bases sitting between them. Germline CDR1 reads SGHTS; CDR2 reads YDEGEE. CDR3 length equals 11 residues. CDR3 bases: TGTGCCAGCAGCTTCGATCAGCCCCAGCATTTT. It yields the protein CASSFDQPQHF.

This clone was counted between two and nine times. The chain recombines TRBV27 with TRBJ2-3; maybe TRBD1 (6 bases). Trimming took 4 bases from V and 9 from J, leaving 17 bases between them. CDR3 length: 14 amino acids. Per the germline V gene, CDR1 is MNHEY and CDR2 is SMNVEV (reference sequence). The CDR3 coding sequence is TGTGCCAGCAGTTCGGGGATAATGCAGGGGACGCAGTATTTT. Amino acids: CASSSGIMQGTQYF.

The chain employs TRBV5-8 and TRBJ2-7, with 12 bases that match TRBD2. After removal of 7 bases from V and 2 bases from J, the junction contained 13 bases not matched to a gene. Germline CDR1 reads SGHTS; CDR2 reads YDEGEE. CDR3 size: 17 residues. The CDR3 DNA sequence: TGTGCCAGCGGCAACGTCGTCCTAGCGGGAGGGGCCTACGAGCAGTACTTC. Translation: CASGNVVLAGGAYEQYF. The full variable domain, in which reference TRBV5-8 and TRBJ2-7 provide the parts outside the CDR3, is EAGVTQSPTHLIKTRGQQATLRCSPISGHTSVYWYQQALGLGLQFLLWYDEGEERNRGNFPPRFSGRQFPNYSSELNVNALELEDSALYLCASGNVVLAGGAYEQYFGPGTRLTVT.

This clone has a single count. The rearrangement links TRBV6-1 to TRBJ1-1; TRBD1 matches 8 bases. Germline lookup yields CDR1 MNHNS and CDR2 SASEGT. This CDR3 has 14 amino acids. V dropped 2 bases and J dropped 3; count of bases not matched to a gene: 2. The CDR3 DNA is TGTGCCAGCAGTGAACCAGGGGGCGACACTGAAGCTTTCTTT. Translated: CASSEPGGDTEAFF.

This clone was seen only a few times. This chain links TRBV2 with TRBJ2-2; unclear D gene. Germline V CDR1 and CDR2: SNHLY, FYNNEI. The CDR3 has 13 residues. Trimming pared 6 bases from V and 6 bases from J, leaving 11 bases between. This CDR3 reads CASRIAESGELFF. The CDR3, as DNA: TGTGCCAGCAGAATAGCCGAGTCCGGGGAGCTGTTTTTT.

This clone showed up just a few times. The chain is built from TRBV19 and TRBJ1-1; weak D call: TRBD1 (5 bases). The CDR3 has 16 residues. The germline V gene has CDR1 LNHDA and CDR2 SQIVND (reference sequence). Trimming took off 6 bases at V and 8 bases at J, with 25 bases between the two ends. The CDR3 region has the DNA TGTGCCAGTAGCATGACGGGGGGAGAGGGAAGGGCAGAAGCTTTCTTT. This gives the protein CASSMTGGEGRAEAFF.

This clone was picked up a small number of times. The V and J genes are TRBV30 and TRBJ2-1; 7 positions agree with TRBD2. CDR3 length: 15 residues. CDR1 and CDR2 from the germline V gene are GTSNPN and SVGIG (reference sequence). The trim removed 8 bases at V and 1 base at J, leaving 11 bases unmatched. The CDR3 spells CAAGGLRESYNEQFF. CDR3 sequence (DNA): TGTGCCGCCGGCGGGTTGCGGGAGTCCTACAATGAGCAGTTCTTC.

The rearrangement links TRBV10-2 to TRBJ2-7; a weak D match, TRBD2 (6 bases). The germline V and J ends were trimmed by 3 bases and 3 bases, with 24 bases remaining between them. The CDR3 length is 18 residues. Germline CDR1 is WSHSY and CDR2 is SAAADI. DNA of the CDR3: TGCGCCAGCAGTGACCCCGATAGCGGAGGAGCGAATGGCTACGAGCAGTACTTC. Residues: CASSDPDSGGANGYEQYF.

The chain uses TRBV5-1 and TRBJ2-5; no clear D. This CDR3 contains 13 residues. Germline CDR1 is SGHRS and CDR2 is YFSETQ. Between the trimmed V and J ends, which lost 4 bases and 2 bases, there was a span of 9 bases. The CDR3 coding sequence is TGCGCCAGCAGCCCCGTGGTTCAAGAGACCCAGTACTTC. Translated, it gives CASSPVVQETQYF. Full variable domain (remainder filled in from reference TRBV5-1 and TRBJ2-5): KAGVTQTPRYLIKTRGQQVTLSCSPISGHRSVSWYQQTPGQGLQFLFEYFSETQRNKGNFPGRFSGRQFSNSRSEMNVSTLELGDSALYLCASSPVVQETQYFGPGTRLLVL.

This clone showed up just a few times. V is TRBV2 and J is TRBJ2-3; TRBD2 matches at 7 bases. This CDR3 is 16 amino acids long. Germline CDR1 and CDR2: SNHLY and FYNNEI. V dropped 5 bases and J dropped 2; count of bases not matched to a gene: 10. The CDR3 nucleotides read TGTGCCAGCAGTCCGCCGGGACTACAAAACACAGATACGCAGTATTTT. This encodes CASSPPGLQNTDTQYF.

The CDR3 sequence is CASSAHEMVQYF. In nucleotides, the CDR3 is TGTGCCAGCAGCGCCCACGAGATGGTGCAGTACTTC. The genes are TRBV9 and TRBJ2-7, with unresolved D. The germline gives CDR1 SGDLS, CDR2 YYNGEE. Trimming pared 3 bases from V and 9 bases from J, leaving 13 bases between. The CDR3 is made up of 12 amino acids.

The chain carries TRBV10-3 and TRBJ2-2; D gene uncertain. The CDR3 has 12 residues. V was cut by 3 bases and J by 5 bases, with 4 bases left in between. CDR1 and CDR2 (germline): ENHRY, SYGVKD. The CDR3 is CAISDQTGELFF. The CDR3 DNA sequence: TGTGCCATCAGTGACCAGACCGGGGAGCTGTTTTTT.

This clone turned up a few times. The chain couples TRBV2 to TRBJ2-7; 9 bases agree with TRBD1. Per germline, CDR1 SNHLY and CDR2 FYNNEI. J lost 6 bases, V lost 6 bases, and 3 bases had no gene match. The CDR3 sequence is 12 residues long. The CDR3 here is CASRGQGSEQYF. The DNA of the CDR3 is TGTGCCAGCAGGGGACAGGGTAGCGAGCAGTACTTC.

The rearrangement joins TRBV6-1 to TRBJ2-7; D remains ambiguous. From germline, CDR1 is MNHNS and CDR2 SASEGT. The CDR3 spans 15 residues. The V end lost 8 bases, the J end lost 0 bases, and 17 bases lay between the germline ends. The CDR3 spells CASETTAPSSYEQYF. The CDR3 DNA reads as TGTGCCAGCGAGACGACGGCGCCGAGCTCCTACGAGCAGTACTTC.